These T cell receptor beta chains were read from a single sample in a study of beta chain features in type 1 diabetes. Only in-frame clones appear in the TCRdb table, and some are missing; sequencing was by immunoSEQ multiplex PCR. The data contain some 300,000 clones, 7% to 9% of them seen just once; the ten biggest clones take up roughly 1%. The sequenced sample consisted of central memory CD4+ T cells from blood. These receptors were taken from a woman aged 18-29 years in good health. CDR3s include the opening cysteine and the closing phenylalanine or tryptophan. A D gene is named only where the DNA matches it firmly. Clone size is shown for a subset of rows, as once, few, many or a class of expanded clone.

cdr3_nt | cdr3_aa | v_call | clone_size | d_call | cdr3_length | j_call
TGTGCCAGCAGCTTAGCCGGCGGAATAACAGATACGCAGTATTTT | CASSLAGGITDTQYF | TRBV7-8 | many | NA | 15 | TRBJ2-3
TGTGCCAGCAGCTGGGCTTCTGGAAACACCATATATTTT | CASSWASGNTIYF | TRBV5-6 | NA | NA | 13 | TRBJ1-3
TGTGCCAGCAGCCACGAGAGCGGGAGGAGCACAGATACGCAGTATTTT | CASSHESGRSTDTQYF | TRBV4-1 | NA | TRBD2 | 16 | TRBJ2-3
TGTGCCAGCAGTGCATCCCTGAATTCACCCCTCCACTTT | CASSASLNSPLHF | TRBV25-1 | few | NA | 13 | TRBJ1-6
TGCGCCAGCAGCCAGGCAGACTACCAAGAGACCCAGTACTTC | CASSQADYQETQYF | TRBV4-1 | few | NA | 14 | TRBJ2-5
TGTGCCAGCAGTCCTACAGGGGCGGGTGGCCAGCCCCAGCATTTT | CASSPTGAGGQPQHF | TRBV2 | few | TRBD1 | 15 | TRBJ1-5
TGTGCCAGCAGCCCGAGGTCTGGCAATGAGCAGTTCTTC | CASSPRSGNEQFF | TRBV7-9 | few | NA | 13 | TRBJ2-1
TGTGCCAGCAGCTTATCGTCCAGGGGGCGAACTGCTAACTATGGCTACACCTTC | CASSLSSRGRTANYGYTF | TRBV7-3 | NA | TRBD1 | 18 | TRBJ1-2
TGTGCCAGTAATGACAGGGACACTGAAGCTTTCTTT | CASNDRDTEAFF | TRBV19 | few | TRBD1 | 12 | TRBJ1-1
TGCAGCGTTATTGGGGACTGGGATCAGCCCCAGCATTTT | CSVIGDWDQPQHF | TRBV29-1 | NA | NA | 13 | TRBJ1-5
TGTGCCAGCAGGGCGCTAACAGGGGGCGAAGCTTTCTTT | CASRALTGGEAFF | TRBV6-1 | few | TRBD1 | 13 | TRBJ1-1
TGTGCCAGCAGCTTTGAGGGGGCAGCCTACGAGCAGTACTTC | CASSFEGAAYEQYF | TRBV11-3 | NA | TRBD1 | 14 | TRBJ2-7
TGTGCCAGCAGCCCTAGCGGGACCTACGAGCAGTACTTC | CASSPSGTYEQYF | TRBV11-2 | NA | TRBD2 | 13 | TRBJ2-7
TGTGCCAGCAGCTTCTACGGGGGGGCCCGGGGAGAGACCCAGTACTTC | CASSFYGGARGETQYF | TRBV7-8 | NA | TRBD2 | 16 | TRBJ2-5
TGTGCCAGCAGTTCGCCCGACAACTATGGCTACACCTTC | CASSSPDNYGYTF | TRBV28 | NA | NA | 13 | TRBJ1-2
TGTGCCAGCTCACCTCAGACAGCCCAAGAGACCCAGTACTTC | CASSPQTAQETQYF | TRBV18 | NA | NA | 14 | TRBJ2-5
TGTGCCAGCAGCTTAGCGATAGCGACAGGGCAGTTCTTC | CASSLAIATGQFF | TRBV7-2 | few | NA | 13 | TRBJ2-1
TGTGCCAGCAGGCCTACAGGGGGCGGGAGGGTGAACACTGAAGCTTTCTTT | CASRPTGGGRVNTEAFF | TRBV7-9 | few | TRBD1 | 17 | TRBJ1-1
TGTGCCAGCAGCCCAGACCGGGGGGCTACCGGGGAGCTGTTTTTT | CASSPDRGATGELFF | TRBV7-7 | NA | NA | 15 | TRBJ2-2
TGTGCCAGCAGCCAAACGTCCGGATATGAGCAGTTCTTC | CASSQTSGYEQFF | TRBV5-4 | few | NA | 13 | TRBJ2-1
TGTGCCAGCTCACCAAGGGCGGGAGGGTCGGATGAGCAGTTCTTC | CASSPRAGGSDEQFF | TRBV18 | few | TRBD2 | 15 | TRBJ2-1
TGTGCCAGCAGTGCCGCAGGGGGCGTCACAGATACGCAGTATTTT | CASSAAGGVTDTQYF | TRBV9 | few | TRBD1 | 15 | TRBJ2-3
TGTGCCAGCAGCCCCCAGGGTCGTCAAGAGACCCAGTACTTC | CASSPQGRQETQYF | TRBV11-3 | NA | NA | 14 | TRBJ2-5
TGTGCCAGCAGTTACACCCGAACAGCGGACTACACCTTC | CASSYTRTADYTF | TRBV6-5 | few | NA | 13 | TRBJ1-2
TGTGCCAGCAGCGTTACCGGGGCTCAGGGGGAGCAGTTCTTC | CASSVTGAQGEQFF | TRBV9 | few | NA | 14 | TRBJ2-1
TGCGCCAGCAGCCTGTCGGATGAAGCTTTCTTT | CASSLSDEAFF | TRBV4-1 | few | NA | 11 | TRBJ1-1
TGTGCCACCAGCAGAGTCAGGGTCGGGTCCTACAATGAGCAGTTCTTC | CATSRVRVGSYNEQFF | TRBV15 | once | NA | 16 | TRBJ2-1
TGTGCCAGCAGCTTAGGGTCCGGGAGTTTAAGTTACGAGCAGTACTTC | CASSLGSGSLSYEQYF | TRBV7-2 | NA | NA | 16 | TRBJ2-7
TGTGCCAGCAGCCAAGGACCGCTCTTAACGAGGGAGCGCGGCTACACCTTC | CASSQGPLLTRERGYTF | TRBV14 | few | NA | 17 | TRBJ1-2
TGTGCCAGCAGCCAAGTCGGCCCTAGCGGGAACACAGATACGCAGTATTTT | CASSQVGPSGNTDTQYF | TRBV4-2 | NA | TRBD2 | 17 | TRBJ2-3
TGTGCCAGCAGTGACCCTGGGACAGGGACTGGGGCCAACGTCCTGACTTTC | CASSDPGTGTGANVLTF | TRBV25-1 | NA | TRBD1 | 17 | TRBJ2-6